These 11 T cell receptor beta chains were sequenced from one sample in a study of monozygotic twins with inflammatory bowel disease. One entry per CDR3 protein, without DNA, is what TCRdb gives after re-calling the 5' RACE reads. In all, the sample yields around 380,000 distinct CDR3 sequences. Sequenced: blood. Receptor source: a human donor with ulcerative colitis or Crohn's disease, or a healthy co-twin of an affected twin (not recorded which).

The CDR3 sequence is CSARAPGRLAGFGPFF. The chain links TRBV20-1 to TRBJ2-1; TCRdb's D gene call, TRBD2, goes unchecked for lack of DNA. This CDR3 spans 16 amino acids. Germline CDR1 reads DFQATT; CDR2 reads SNEGSKA (reference sequence).

V and J are TRBV24-1 and TRBJ2-5; checking the TCRdb D call of TRBD1 is not possible without DNA. CDR1 and CDR2 from the germline V gene are KGHDR and SFDVKD. The CDR3 runs 15 residues. CDR3: CATSDRRDREETQYF.

CDR3 sequence: CSARGNRGLWEETQYF. The V call is TRBV20-1, the J call TRBJ2-5; absent DNA, TCRdb's TRBD1 call cannot be checked. The germline V gene has CDR1 DFQATT and CDR2 SNEGSKA (reference sequence). The CDR3 sequence is 16 residues long.

The chain joins TRBV5-1 to TRBJ2-7; TCRdb names TRBD1, which stays unverified in the absence of DNA. CDR3 length: 14 amino acids. Germline lookup yields CDR1 SGHRS and CDR2 YFSETQ. CDR3 sequence: CASSLLQGAYEQYF. The full variable domain, in which reference TRBV5-1 and TRBJ2-7 provide the parts outside the CDR3, is KAGVTQTPRYLIKTRGQQVTLSCSPISGHRSVSWYQQTPGQGLQFLFEYFSETQRNKGNFPGRFSGRQFSNSRSEMNVSTLELGDSALYLCASSLLQGAYEQYFGPGTRLTVT.

The chain carries TRBV10-3 and TRBJ1-5. In germline, CDR1 is ENHRY, CDR2 SYGVKD. CDR3 length: 14 amino acids. The CDR3 is CAISPQASNQPQHF.

The chain combines TRBV3-1 with TRBJ2-2; TCRdb names TRBD1, which stays unverified in the absence of DNA. The CDR3 is 14 residues long. The germline CDR1 and CDR2 sequences are LGHDT and YNNKEL (reference sequence). CDR3 sequence reads: CASSPDRVPGELFF.

The chain is built from TRBV10-3 and TRBJ2-5; the TCRdb call, TRBD1, lacks DNA for checking. The CDR3 runs 14 residues. CDR1 ENHRY and CDR2 SYGVKD come from the germline V gene. CDR3 sequence reads: CAIRQTGRGETQYF.

This chain connects TRBV15 to TRBJ2-7; TCRdb proposes TRBD2, but this gene call is untestable without DNA. The CDR3 sequence is 15 residues long. Germline V gene lookup returns CDR1 LNHNV and CDR2 YYDKDF (reference sequence). The CDR3 reads CATSRDVTGGREQYF.

V gene TRBV25-1 combines with J gene TRBJ1-1; the TCRdb call, TRBD1, lacks DNA for checking. CDR1 is MGHDK, CDR2 SYGVNS, per germline. The CDR3 is 15 amino acids. The CDR3: CASRAGQTMNTEAFF. The full variable domain, its missing parts supplied by reference TRBV25-1 and TRBJ1-1, is EADIYQTPRYLVIGTGKKITLECSQTMGHDKMYWYQQDPGMELHLIHYSYGVNSTEKGDLSSESTVSRIRTEHFPLTLESARPSHTSQYLCASRAGQTMNTEAFFGQGTRLTVV.

This chain joins TRBV3-1 and TRBJ2-1; without DNA, the TCRdb call of TRBD1 cannot be checked. The CDR3 consists of 13 residues. Per the germline V gene, CDR1 is LGHDT and CDR2 is YNNKEL (reference sequence). CDR3 sequence reads: CATAVRGGNEQFF.

The V and J genes are TRBV15 and TRBJ2-4; the TCRdb D gene call, TRBD2, has no DNA to confirm it. The CDR3 sequence is 17 residues long. Per germline, CDR1 LNHNV and CDR2 YYDKDF (reference sequence). This CDR3 is CATSRDMSGLAKNIQYF. Looking up the rest from reference TRBV15 and TRBJ2-4 gives the full variable domain: DAMVIQNPRYQVTQFGKPVTLSCSQTLNHNVMYWYQQKSSQAPKLLFHYYDKDFNNEADTPDNFQSRRPNTSFCFLDIRSPGLGDTAMYLCATSRDMSGLAKNIQYFGAGTRLSVL.